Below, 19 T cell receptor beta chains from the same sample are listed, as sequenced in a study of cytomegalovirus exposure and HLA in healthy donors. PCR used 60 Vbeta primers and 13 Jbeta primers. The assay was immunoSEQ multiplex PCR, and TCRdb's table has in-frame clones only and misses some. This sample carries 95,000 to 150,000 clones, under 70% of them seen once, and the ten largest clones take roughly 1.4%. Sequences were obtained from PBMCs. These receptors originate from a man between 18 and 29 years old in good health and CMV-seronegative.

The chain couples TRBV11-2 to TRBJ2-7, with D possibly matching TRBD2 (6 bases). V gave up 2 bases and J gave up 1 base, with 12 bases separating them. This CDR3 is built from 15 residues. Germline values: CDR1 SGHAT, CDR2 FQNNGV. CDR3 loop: CASSLRGSISYEQYF. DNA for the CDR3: TGTGCCAGCAGCTTACGGGGGAGCATATCCTACGAGCAGTACTTC.

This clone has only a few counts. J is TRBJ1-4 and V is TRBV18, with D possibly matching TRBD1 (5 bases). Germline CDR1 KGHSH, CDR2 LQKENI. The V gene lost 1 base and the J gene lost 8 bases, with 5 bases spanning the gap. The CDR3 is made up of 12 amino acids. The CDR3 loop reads CASSPQGEKLFF. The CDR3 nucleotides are TGTGCCAGCTCACCACAGGGGGAAAAACTGTTTTTT.

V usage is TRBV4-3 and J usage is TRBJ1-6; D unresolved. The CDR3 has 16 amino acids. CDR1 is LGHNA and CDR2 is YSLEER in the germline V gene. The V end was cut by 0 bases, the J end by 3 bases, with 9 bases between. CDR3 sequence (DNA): TGCGCCAGCAGCCAAGATCAAGGGAGCTATAATTCACCCCTCCACTTT. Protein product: CASSQDQGSYNSPLHF.

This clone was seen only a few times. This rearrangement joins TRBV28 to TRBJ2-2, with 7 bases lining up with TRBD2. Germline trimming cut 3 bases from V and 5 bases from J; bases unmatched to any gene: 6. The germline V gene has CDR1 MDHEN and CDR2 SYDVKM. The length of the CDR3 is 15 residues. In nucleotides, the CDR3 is TGTGCCAGCAGTTTGGGAGGGCGGGGGACCGGGGAGCTGTTTTTT. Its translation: CASSLGGRGTGELFF.

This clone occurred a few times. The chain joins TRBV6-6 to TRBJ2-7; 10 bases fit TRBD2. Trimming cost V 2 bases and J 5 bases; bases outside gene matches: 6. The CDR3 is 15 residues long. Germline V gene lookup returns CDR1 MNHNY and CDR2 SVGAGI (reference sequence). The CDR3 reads CASSYTSGISHEQYF. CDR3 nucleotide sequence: TGTGCCAGCAGTTACACTAGCGGGATCTCACACGAGCAGTACTTC.

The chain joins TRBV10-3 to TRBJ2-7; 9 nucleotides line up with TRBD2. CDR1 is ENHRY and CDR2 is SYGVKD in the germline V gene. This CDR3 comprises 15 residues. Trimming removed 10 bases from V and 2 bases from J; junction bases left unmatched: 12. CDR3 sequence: CATGGGGRATYEQYF. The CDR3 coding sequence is TGTGCCACCGGGGGGGGCGGGAGGGCAACCTACGAGCAGTACTTC.

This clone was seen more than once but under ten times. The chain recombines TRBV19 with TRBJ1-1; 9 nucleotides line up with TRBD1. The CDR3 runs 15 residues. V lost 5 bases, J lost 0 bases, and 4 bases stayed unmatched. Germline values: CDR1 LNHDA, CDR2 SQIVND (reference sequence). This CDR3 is CASSPDRGMNTEAFF. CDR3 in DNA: TGTGCCAGTAGTCCGGACAGGGGCATGAACACTGAAGCTTTCTTT.

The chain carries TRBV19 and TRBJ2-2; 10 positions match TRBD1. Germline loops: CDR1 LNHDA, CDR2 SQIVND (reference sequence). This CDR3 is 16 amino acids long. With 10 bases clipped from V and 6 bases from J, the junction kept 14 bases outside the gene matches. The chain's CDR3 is CATGVRQGARAGELFF. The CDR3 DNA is TGTGCCACCGGAGTAAGACAGGGGGCCAGAGCCGGGGAGCTGTTTTTT.

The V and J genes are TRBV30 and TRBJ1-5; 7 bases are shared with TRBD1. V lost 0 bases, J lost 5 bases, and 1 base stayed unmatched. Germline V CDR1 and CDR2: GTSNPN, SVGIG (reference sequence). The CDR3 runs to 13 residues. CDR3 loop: CAWSVTGDQPQHF. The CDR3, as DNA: TGTGCCTGGAGTGTCACAGGGGATCAGCCCCAGCATTTT.

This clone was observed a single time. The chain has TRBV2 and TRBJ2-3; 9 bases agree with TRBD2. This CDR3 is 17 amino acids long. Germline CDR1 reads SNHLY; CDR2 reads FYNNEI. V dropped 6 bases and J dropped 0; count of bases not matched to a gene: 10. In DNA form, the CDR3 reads TGTGCCAGCAGGTTACCGGGACTAGCAGCTAGCACAGATACGCAGTATTTT. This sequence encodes CASRLPGLAASTDTQYF. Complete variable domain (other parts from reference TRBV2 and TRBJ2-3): EPEVTQTPSHQVTQMGQEVILRCVPISNHLYFYWYRQILGQKVEFLVSFYNNEISEKSEIFDDQFSVERPDGSNFTLKIRSTKLEDSAMYFCASRLPGLAASTDTQYFGPGTRLTVL.

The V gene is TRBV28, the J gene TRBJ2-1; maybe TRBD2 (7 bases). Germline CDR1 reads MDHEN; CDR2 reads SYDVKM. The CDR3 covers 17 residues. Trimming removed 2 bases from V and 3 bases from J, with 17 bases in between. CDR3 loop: CASSLREGGRDYNEQFF. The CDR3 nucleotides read TGTGCCAGCAGTTTAAGAGAGGGGGGGAGAGACTACAATGAGCAGTTCTTC. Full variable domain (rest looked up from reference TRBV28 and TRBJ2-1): DVKVTQSSRYLVKRTGEKVFLECVQDMDHENMFWYRQDPGLGLRLIYFSYDVKMKEKGDIPEGYSVSREKKERFSLILESASTNQTSMYLCASSLREGGRDYNEQFFGPGTRLTVL.

The CDR3: CASSYKGEESPLHF. In DNA form, the CDR3 reads TGTGCCAGCAGTTACAAAGGGGAGGAATCACCCCTCCACTTT. This sequence joins TRBV6-7 and TRBJ1-6; the D gene is possibly TRBD1 (5 bases). TRBV6-7 belongs to the ORF category, with a function that is uncertain. The length of the CDR3 is 14 residues. Deletions cut 2 bases from V and 10 bases from J, with 12 bases between.

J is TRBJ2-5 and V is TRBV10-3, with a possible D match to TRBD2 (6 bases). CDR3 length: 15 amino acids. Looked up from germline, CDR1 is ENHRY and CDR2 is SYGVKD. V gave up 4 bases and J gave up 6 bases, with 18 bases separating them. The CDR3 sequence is CAISGRDLTLQTQYF. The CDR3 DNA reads TGTGCCATCAGTGGCCGGGACTTGACCCTACAGACCCAGTACTTC.

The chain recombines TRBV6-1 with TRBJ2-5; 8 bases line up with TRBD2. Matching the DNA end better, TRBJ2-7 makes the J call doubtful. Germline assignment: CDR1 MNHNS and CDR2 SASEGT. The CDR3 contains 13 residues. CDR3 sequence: CASSEASGYEQYF. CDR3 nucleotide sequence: TGTGCCAGCAGTGAGGCTAGCGGGTACGAGCAGTACTTC.

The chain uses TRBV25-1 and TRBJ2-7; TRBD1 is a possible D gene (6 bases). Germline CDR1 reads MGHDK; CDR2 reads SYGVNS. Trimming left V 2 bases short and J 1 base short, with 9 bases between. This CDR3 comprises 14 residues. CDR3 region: CASSEVGGSYEQYF. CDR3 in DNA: TGTGCCAGCAGTGAAGTAGGGGGATCCTACGAGCAGTACTTC.

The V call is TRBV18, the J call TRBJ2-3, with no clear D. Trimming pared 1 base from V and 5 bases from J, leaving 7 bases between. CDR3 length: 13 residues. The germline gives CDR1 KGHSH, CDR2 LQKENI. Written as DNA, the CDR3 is TGTGCCAGCTCACCACGGAGAGGAGATACGCAGTATTTT. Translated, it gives CASSPRRGDTQYF.

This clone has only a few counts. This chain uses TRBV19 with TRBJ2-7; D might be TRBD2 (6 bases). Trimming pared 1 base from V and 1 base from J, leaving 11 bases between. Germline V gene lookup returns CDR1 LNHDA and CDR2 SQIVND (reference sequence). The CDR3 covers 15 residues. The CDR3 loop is CASSIGAGLSYEQYF. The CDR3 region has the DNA TGTGCCAGTAGTATAGGGGCAGGACTATCCTACGAGCAGTACTTC.

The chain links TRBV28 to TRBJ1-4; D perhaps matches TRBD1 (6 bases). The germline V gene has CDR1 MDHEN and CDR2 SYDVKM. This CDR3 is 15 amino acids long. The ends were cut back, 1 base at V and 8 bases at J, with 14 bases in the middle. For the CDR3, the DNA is TGTGCCAGCAGTTTATCCCGAGGCGGGGGCGAAAAACTGTTTTTT. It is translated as CASSLSRGGGEKLFF.

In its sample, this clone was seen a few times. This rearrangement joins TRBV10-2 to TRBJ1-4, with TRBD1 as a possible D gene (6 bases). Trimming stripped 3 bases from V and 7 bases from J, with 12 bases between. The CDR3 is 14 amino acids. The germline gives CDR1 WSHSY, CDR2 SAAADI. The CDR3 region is CASSDRGSGEKLFF. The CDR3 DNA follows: TGCGCCAGCAGTGACAGGGGATCCGGTGAAAAACTGTTTTTT.